The clone carrying this T cell receptor (beta chain) was counted between two and nine times. As yet, its antigen is unknown. Isolated RNA was reverse transcribed in full, so expressed TCRB transcripts were sequenced. Profiled with immunoSEQ multiplex PCR; TCRdb holds only in-frame clones, not every one. This repertoire shows over 700,000 clones, roughly 15% found once; its top ten account for 0.023%. The data belong to a study of beta chain features in type 1 diabetes. General study results and limits: Comparison showed that naive, central memory and Treg TCRB repertoires appeared more similar among patients than among healthy donors. When VDJ junctions were examined, type 1 diabetes patients showed fewer insertions and more deletions. The study found moderately but significantly shorter TCRB CDR3s in all four CD4+ subsets of Type 1 diabetes patients.

Sorted populations all had greater than 98% purity. Germline V lookup: CDR1 WNHNN, CDR2 SYGVQD (reference sequence). CDR3 length: 18 residues. The ends were cut back, 6 bases at V and 0 bases at J, with 21 bases in the middle. The receptor comes from a young woman in good health. The V gene is TRBV10-1, the J gene TRBJ2-4; D uncertain. The sequenced sample consisted of naive CD4+ T cells from blood. Here the CDR3 DNA reads TGCGCCAGCAGGAGTTCTATGGTATCACGTCTAGCCAAAAACATTCAGTACTTC. Encoded protein: CASRSSMVSRLAKNIQYF.